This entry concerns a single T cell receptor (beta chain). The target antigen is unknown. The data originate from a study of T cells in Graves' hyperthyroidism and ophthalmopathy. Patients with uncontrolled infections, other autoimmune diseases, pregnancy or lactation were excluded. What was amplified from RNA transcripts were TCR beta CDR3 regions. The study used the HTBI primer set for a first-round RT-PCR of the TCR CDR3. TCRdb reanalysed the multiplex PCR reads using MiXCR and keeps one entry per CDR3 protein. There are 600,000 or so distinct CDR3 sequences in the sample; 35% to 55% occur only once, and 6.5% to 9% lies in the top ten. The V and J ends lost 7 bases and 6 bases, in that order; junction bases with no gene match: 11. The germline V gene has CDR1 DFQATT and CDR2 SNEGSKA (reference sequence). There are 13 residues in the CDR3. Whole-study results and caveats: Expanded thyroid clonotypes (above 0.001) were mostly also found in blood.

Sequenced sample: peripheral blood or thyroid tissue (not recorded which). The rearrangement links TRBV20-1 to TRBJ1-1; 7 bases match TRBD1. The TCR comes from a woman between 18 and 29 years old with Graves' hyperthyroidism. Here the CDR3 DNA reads TGCAGTGTTACAACAGGGGACGAAGCTGAAGCTTTCTTT. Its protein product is CSVTTGDEAEAFF.